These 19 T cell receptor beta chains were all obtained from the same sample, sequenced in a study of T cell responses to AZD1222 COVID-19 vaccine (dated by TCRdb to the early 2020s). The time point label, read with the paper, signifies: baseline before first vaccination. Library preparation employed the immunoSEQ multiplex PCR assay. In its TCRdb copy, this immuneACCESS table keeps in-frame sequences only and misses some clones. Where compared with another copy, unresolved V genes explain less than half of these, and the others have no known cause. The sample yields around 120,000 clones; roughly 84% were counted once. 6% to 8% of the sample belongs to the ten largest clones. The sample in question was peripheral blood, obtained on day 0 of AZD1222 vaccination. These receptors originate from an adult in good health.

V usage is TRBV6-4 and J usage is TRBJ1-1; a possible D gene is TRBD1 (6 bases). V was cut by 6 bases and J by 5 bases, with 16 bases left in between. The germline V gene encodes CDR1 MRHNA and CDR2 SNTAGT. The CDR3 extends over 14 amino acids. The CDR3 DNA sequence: TGTGCCAGCAGGGGATCATACAGGGAGACTGAAGCTTTCTTT. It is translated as CASRGSYRETEAFF.

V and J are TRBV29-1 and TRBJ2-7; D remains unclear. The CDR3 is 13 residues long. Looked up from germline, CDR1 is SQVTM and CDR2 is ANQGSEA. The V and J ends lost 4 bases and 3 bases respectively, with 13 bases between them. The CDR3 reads CSVVSTEVYEQYF. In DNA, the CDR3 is TGCAGCGTTGTTTCAACTGAGGTCTACGAGCAGTACTTC.

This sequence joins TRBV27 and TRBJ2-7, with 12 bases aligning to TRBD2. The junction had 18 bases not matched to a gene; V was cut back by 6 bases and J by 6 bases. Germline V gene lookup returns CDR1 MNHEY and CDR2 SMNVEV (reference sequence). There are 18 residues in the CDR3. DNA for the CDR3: TGTGCCAGCAGCAAAACTCCCCCCGTCCGGACTAGCGGGGCCGAGCAGTACTTC. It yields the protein CASSKTPPVRTSGAEQYF.

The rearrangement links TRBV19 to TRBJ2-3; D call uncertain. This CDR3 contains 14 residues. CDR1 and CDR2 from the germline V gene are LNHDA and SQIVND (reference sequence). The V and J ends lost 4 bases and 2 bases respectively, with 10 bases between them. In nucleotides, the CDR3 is TGTGCCAGTAGTAGGAACAGCAACACAGATACGCAGTATTTT. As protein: CASSRNSNTDTQYF.

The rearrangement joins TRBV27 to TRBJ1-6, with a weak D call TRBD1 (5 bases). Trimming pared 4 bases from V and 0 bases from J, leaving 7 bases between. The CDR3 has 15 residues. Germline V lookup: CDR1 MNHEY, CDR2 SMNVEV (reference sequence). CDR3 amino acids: CASSSGSSYNSPLHF. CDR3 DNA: TGTGCCAGCAGTTCAGGGAGCTCCTATAATTCACCCCTCCACTTT.

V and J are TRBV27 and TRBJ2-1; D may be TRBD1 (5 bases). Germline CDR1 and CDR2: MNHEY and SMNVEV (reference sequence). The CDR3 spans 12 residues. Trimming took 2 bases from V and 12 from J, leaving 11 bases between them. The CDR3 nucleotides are TGTGCCAGCAGTTTAGGGGCCACGGCGCAGTTCTTC. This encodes CASSLGATAQFF.

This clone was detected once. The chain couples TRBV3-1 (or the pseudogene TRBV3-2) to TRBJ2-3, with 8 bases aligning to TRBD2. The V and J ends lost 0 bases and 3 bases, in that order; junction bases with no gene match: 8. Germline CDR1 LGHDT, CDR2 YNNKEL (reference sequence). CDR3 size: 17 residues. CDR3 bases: TGTGCCAGCAGCCAAGACGTGACTAGCGCCGAGACAGATACGCAGTATTTT. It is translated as CASSQDVTSAETDTQYF.

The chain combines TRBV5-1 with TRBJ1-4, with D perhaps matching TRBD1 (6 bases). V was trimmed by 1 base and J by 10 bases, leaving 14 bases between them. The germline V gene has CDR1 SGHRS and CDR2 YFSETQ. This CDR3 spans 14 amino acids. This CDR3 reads CASSLPGGAGKLFF. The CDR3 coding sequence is TGCGCCAGCAGCTTGCCCGGGGGCGCGGGAAAACTGTTTTTT. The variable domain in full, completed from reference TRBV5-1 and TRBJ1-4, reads KAGVTQTPRYLIKTRGQQVTLSCSPISGHRSVSWYQQTPGQGLQFLFEYFSETQRNKGNFPGRFSGRQFSNSRSEMNVSTLELGDSALYLCASSLPGGAGKLFFGSGTQLSVL.

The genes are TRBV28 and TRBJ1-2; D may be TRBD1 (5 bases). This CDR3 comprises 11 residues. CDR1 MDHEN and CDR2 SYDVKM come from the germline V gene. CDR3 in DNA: TGTGTTGTCAGGGTTTTAGGTGGCTACACCTTC. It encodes CVVRVLGGYTF.

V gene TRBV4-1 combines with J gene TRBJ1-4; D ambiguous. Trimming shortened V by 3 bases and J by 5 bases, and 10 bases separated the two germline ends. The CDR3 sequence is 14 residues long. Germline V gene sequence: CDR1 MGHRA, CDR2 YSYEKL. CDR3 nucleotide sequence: TGCGCCAGCAGCCACGCCGACGAAAATGAAAAACTGTTTTTT. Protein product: CASSHADENEKLFF.

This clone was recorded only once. As DNA, the CDR3 is TGTGCCAGCAGTGAAGCGCTTGGACAGGGTCCCACTGAAGCTTTCTTT. Its protein product is CASSEALGQGPTEAFF. This chain uses TRBV6-1 with TRBJ1-1; 8 bases fit TRBD1. CDR1 and CDR2 (germline): MNHNS, SASEGT. The CDR3 length is 16 residues. With 0 bases clipped from V and 4 bases from J, the junction kept 7 bases outside the gene matches.

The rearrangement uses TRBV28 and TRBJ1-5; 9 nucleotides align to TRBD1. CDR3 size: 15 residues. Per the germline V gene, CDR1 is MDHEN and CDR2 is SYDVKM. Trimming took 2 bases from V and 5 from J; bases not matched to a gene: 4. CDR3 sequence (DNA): TGTGCCAGCAGTTTAGGGACAGGGTTGGATCAGCCCCAGCATTTT. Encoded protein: CASSLGTGLDQPQHF.

The CDR3 DNA follows: TGTGCCAGCAGCCCTAACGCGGGGGGTCAGCCCCAGCATTTT. Translation: CASSPNAGGQPQHF. This chain links TRBV5-8 with TRBJ1-5, with TRBD1 as a possible D gene (5 bases). V was shortened by 4 bases and J by 6 bases, with 14 bases between the two germline ends. Per the germline V gene, CDR1 is SGHTS and CDR2 is YDEGEE. This CDR3 spans 14 amino acids.

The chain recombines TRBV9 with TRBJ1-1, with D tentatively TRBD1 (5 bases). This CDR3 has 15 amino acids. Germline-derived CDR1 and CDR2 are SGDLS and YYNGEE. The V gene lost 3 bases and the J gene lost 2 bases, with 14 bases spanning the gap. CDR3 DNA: TGTGCCAGCAGCGGATCCGGGACGGCCAACACTGAAGCTTTCTTT. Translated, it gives CASSGSGTANTEAFF.

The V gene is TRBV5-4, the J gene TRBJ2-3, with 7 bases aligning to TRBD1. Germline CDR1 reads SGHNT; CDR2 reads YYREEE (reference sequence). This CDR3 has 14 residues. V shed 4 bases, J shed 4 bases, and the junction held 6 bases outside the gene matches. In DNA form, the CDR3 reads TGTGCCAGCAGCGTGAGGACAGGTTCAGATACGCAGTATTTT. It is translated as CASSVRTGSDTQYF. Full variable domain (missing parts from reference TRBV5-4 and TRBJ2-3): ETGVTQSPTHLIKTRGQQVTLRCSSQSGHNTVSWYQQALGQGPQFIFQYYREEENGRGNFPPRFSGLQFPNYSSELNVNALELDDSALYLCASSVRTGSDTQYFGPGTRLTVL.

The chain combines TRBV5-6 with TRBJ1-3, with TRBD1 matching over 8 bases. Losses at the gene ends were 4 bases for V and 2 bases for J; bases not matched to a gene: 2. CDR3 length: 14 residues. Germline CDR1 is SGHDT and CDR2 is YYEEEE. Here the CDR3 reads CASSLGQAGNTIYF. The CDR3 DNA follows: TGTGCCAGCAGCCTGGGACAGGCTGGAAACACCATATATTTT. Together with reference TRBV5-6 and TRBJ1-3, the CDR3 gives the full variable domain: DAGVTQSPTHLIKTRGQQVTLRCSPKSGHDTVSWYQQALGQGPQFIFQYYEEEERQRGNFPDRFSGHQFPNYSSELNVNALLLGDSALYLCASSLGQAGNTIYFGEGSWLTVV.

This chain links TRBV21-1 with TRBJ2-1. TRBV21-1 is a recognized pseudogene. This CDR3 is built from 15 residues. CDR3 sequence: CASSKEMGPGLEQFF. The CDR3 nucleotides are TGTGCCAGCAGCAAAGAAATGGGACCCGGGTTAGAGCAGTTCTTC.

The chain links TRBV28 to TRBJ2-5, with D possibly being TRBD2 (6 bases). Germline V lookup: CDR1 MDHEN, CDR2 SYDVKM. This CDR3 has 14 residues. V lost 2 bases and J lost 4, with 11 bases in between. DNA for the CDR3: TGTGCCAGCAGTTTAGTGCGGGGATTAGAGACCCAGTACTTC. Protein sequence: CASSLVRGLETQYF.

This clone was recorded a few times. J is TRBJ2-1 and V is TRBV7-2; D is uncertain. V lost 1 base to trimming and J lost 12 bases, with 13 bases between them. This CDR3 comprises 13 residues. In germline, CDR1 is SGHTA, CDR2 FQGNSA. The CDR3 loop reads CASSLVGIGGQFF. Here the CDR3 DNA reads TGTGCCAGCAGCTTAGTGGGCATCGGTGGGCAGTTCTTC.